This T cell receptor beta chain was recovered during a study of blood T cell repertoires in COVID-19. Sequenced by immunoSEQ multiplex PCR; TCRdb stores in-frame clones only, minus some. The repertoire holds approximately 60,000 clones, around four fifths seen once, with roughly 6% in the top ten. Sequenced sample: peripheral blood. The sequence was obtained from a human donor in a cohort sampled during active COVID-19.

The CDR3 DNA is TGTGCCAGCAGCTTTAGCGGGGCGGCCTCCTACGAGCAGTACTTC. Its protein product is CASSFSGAASYEQYF. The chain joins TRBV11-2 to TRBJ2-7; 8 bases match TRBD2. This CDR3 is built from 15 residues. Germline trimming cut 3 bases from V and 0 bases from J; bases unmatched to any gene: 4. Per the germline V gene, CDR1 is SGHAT and CDR2 is FQNNGV.